This TCR beta chain was documented in a study of CD8+ T cells in alopecia areata. General study results and limits: In lesional scalp, particularly from alopecia totalis/universalis, clonality was higher than in normal scalp.

Remarks on this clone: The antigen remains unidentified.

In each case, RNA was isolated and then reverse transcribed into cDNA as the sequencing template. Profiled with immunoSEQ multiplex PCR; TCRdb holds only in-frame clones, not every one. Here the sample spans 75,000 to 100,000 clones, under 45% being singletons. The sequence derives from a human donor with alopecia areata. Source material: CD4+ T cells sorted from blood.

The DNA for the CDR3 is TGCAGCGTTGGGGAGGGTGGCACAGATACGCAGTATTTT. Its translation is CSVGEGGTDTQYF. This chain joins TRBV29-1 and TRBJ2-3, with TRBD2 matching 7 bases. Germline values: CDR1 SQVTM, CDR2 ANQGSEA. The CDR3 spans 13 residues. The ends lost 4 bases at V and 1 base at J; junction bases unmatched: 2.